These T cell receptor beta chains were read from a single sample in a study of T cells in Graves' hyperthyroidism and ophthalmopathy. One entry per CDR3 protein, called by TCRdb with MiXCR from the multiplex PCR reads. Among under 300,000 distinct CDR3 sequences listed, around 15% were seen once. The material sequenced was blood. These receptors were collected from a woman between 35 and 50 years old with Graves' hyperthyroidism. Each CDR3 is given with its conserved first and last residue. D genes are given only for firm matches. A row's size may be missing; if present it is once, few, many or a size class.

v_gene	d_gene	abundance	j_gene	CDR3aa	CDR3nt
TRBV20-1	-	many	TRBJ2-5	CSASRGSGQETQYF	TGCAGTGCTAGCCGAGGATCAGGCCAAGAGACCCAGTACTTC
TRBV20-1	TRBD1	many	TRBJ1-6	CSARQGGNNSPLHF	TGCAGTGCTAGGCAGGGGGGAAATAATTCACCCCTCCACTTT
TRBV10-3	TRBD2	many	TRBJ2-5	CAAGGSGSIETQYF	TGTGCCGCAGGCGGAAGCGGGAGTATTGAGACCCAGTACTTC
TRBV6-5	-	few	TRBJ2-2	CASSYSPSPNTGELFF	TGTGCCAGCAGTTACTCTCCCAGTCCGAACACCGGGGAGCTGTTTTTT
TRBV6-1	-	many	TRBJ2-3	CASSVERLGDTQYF	TGTGCCAGCAGTGTGGAGCGCCTAGGAGATACGCAGTATTTT
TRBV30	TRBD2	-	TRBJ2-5	CAWSVAGGPQETQYF	TGTGCCTGGAGTGTTGCGGGAGGGCCGCAAGAGACCCAGTACTTC
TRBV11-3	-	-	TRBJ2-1	CASSPLDLNEQFF	TGTGCCAGCAGCCCCCTCGATCTGAATGAGCAGTTCTTC
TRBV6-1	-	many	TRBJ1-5	CASKKDGSNQPQHF	TGTGCCAGCAAAAAGGACGGTAGCAATCAGCCCCAGCATTTT
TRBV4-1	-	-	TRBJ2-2	CASSQDLGGNTGELFF	TGCGCCAGCAGCCAAGACCTTGGCGGGAACACCGGGGAGCTGTTTTTT
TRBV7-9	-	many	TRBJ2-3	CASGSSTDTQYF	TGTGCCAGCGGCAGCAGCACAGATACGCAGTATTTT
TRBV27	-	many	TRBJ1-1	CASSLGRLNTEAFF	TGTGCCAGCAGTTTGGGCAGGCTGAACACTGAAGCTTTCTTT
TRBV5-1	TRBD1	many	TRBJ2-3	CASSVQGVTTGTDTQYF	TGCGCCAGCAGCGTGCAGGGGGTCACCACGGGCACAGATACGCAGTATTTT
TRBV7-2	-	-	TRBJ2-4	CASSSSVTGNIQYF	TGTGCCAGCAGTTCTAGCGTGACGGGGAACATTCAGTACTTC
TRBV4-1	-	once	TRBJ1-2	CASSQEAGTSLYGYTF	TGCGCCAGCAGCCAAGAAGCCGGGACCTCCCTTTATGGCTACACCTTC
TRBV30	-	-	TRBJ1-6	CAWSPLQVMRNSPLHF	TGTGCCTGGAGCCCCTTACAGGTCATGCGAAATTCACCCCTCCACTTT
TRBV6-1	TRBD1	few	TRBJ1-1	CASRPRQGAEAFF	TGTGCCAGCAGACCCCGGCAGGGGGCTGAAGCTTTCTTT
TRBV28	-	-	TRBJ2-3	CASSFWAQPSTDTQYF	TGTGCCAGCAGTTTCTGGGCCCAGCCCAGCACAGATACGCAGTATTTT
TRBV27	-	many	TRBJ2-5	CASSPNSRETQYF	TGTGCCAGCAGCCCGAACTCCAGAGAGACCCAGTACTTC
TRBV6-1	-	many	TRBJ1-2	CAALGGNYGYTF	TGTGCCGCCCTCGGGGGGAACTATGGCTACACCTTC
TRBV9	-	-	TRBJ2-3	CASSPGTSRPGGTQYF	TGTGCCAGCAGCCCTGGGACCTCGCGGCCCGGTGGTACGCAGTATTTT
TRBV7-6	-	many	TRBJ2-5	CASSPRRRDQETQYF	TGTGCCAGCAGCCCCCGGCGAAGGGACCAAGAGACCCAGTACTTC
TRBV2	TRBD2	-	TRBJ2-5	CASSDRPLAGGETQYF	TGTGCCAGCAGTGACCGCCCACTAGCGGGAGGAGAGACCCAGTACTTC
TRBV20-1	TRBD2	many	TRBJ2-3	CSARGSSGRATDTQYF	TGCAGTGCTAGGGGATCTAGCGGGAGGGCCACAGATACGCAGTATTTT
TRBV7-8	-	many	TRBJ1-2	CASSLVSDISNYGYTF	TGTGCCAGCAGCTTAGTCTCAGACATCTCGAACTATGGCTACACCTTC
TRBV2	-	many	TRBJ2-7	CASKGGLTGYEQYF	TGTGCCAGCAAAGGAGGCCTCACGGGCTACGAGCAGTACTTC
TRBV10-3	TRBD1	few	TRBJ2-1	CAISGTGGGNEQFF	TGTGCCATCAGTGGGACAGGGGGCGGGAATGAGCAGTTCTTC